These 19 T cell receptor beta chains share one sample of origin, sequenced in a study of monozygotic twins with inflammatory bowel disease. TCRdb re-analyzed the 5' RACE reads; it lists each CDR3 protein once, without DNA. In total, the table holds 300,000 to 400,000 distinct CDR3 sequences. Sequenced input: blood. Receptors were obtained from a human donor with ulcerative colitis or Crohn's disease, or a healthy co-twin of an affected twin (not recorded which).

The chain combines TRBV7-9 with TRBJ2-1; TCRdb indicates TRBD1, and absent DNA this call remains unverified. CDR1 and CDR2 from the germline V gene are SEHNR and FQNEAQ (reference sequence). The CDR3 is made up of 12 amino acids. The CDR3 spells CASSFGQGKQFF.

This chain links TRBV6-2 or TRBV6-3 with TRBJ2-7; no DNA is available, so the TRBD1 call from TCRdb remains unchecked. CDR1 is MNHEY, CDR2 SVGEGT, per germline. The CDR3 has 14 residues. CDR3 region: CASLGQMPFYEQYF.

The chain employs TRBV7-2 and TRBJ2-7; TCRdb names TRBD1, which stays unverified in the absence of DNA. Germline-derived CDR1 and CDR2 are SGHTA and FQGNSA. The CDR3 is 12 amino acids. CDR3 sequence reads: CASSAPTYEQYF.

CDR3 in amino acids: CAWSVTGDTGELFF. This chain uses TRBV30 with TRBJ2-2; TCRdb's D gene call, TRBD1, goes unchecked for lack of DNA. Germline CDR1 GTSNPN, CDR2 SVGIG (reference sequence). This CDR3 region has 14 residues.

The genes are TRBV5-1 and TRBJ1-1; there is no DNA to check the TCRdb D call of TRBD1. CDR3 length equals 14 residues. Germline V gives CDR1 SGHRS, CDR2 YFSETQ. The CDR3 loop reads CASSPGQSNTEAFF.

The V and J genes are TRBV7-3 and TRBJ1-1. This CDR3 is 14 amino acids long. Germline CDR1 reads SGHTA; CDR2 reads FQGTGA. The CDR3 region is CASSLTLGNTEAFF. Drawing the rest from reference TRBV7-3 and TRBJ1-1, the complete variable domain is GAGVSQTPSNKVTEKGKYVELRCDPISGHTALYWYRQSLGQGPEFLIYFQGTGAADDSGLPNDRFFAVRPEGSVSTLKIQRTERGDSAVYLCASSLTLGNTEAFFGQGTRLTVV.

The chain carries TRBV3-1 and TRBJ1-2. Germline V gene sequence: CDR1 LGHDT, CDR2 YNNKEL (reference sequence). The CDR3 covers 14 residues. The CDR3 spells CASSQVQGFDGYTF.

The rearrangement uses TRBV6-5 and TRBJ2-2. Germline CDR1 reads MNHEY; CDR2 reads SVGAGI. The CDR3 runs 14 residues. CDR3 in amino acids: CASSYSPDTGELFF.

V and J are TRBV7-3 and TRBJ2-3. This CDR3 is built from 14 residues. Germline V gene lookup returns CDR1 SGHTA and CDR2 FQGTGA. This CDR3 is CASSPEPTADTQYF.

The gene calls are TRBV6-1 and TRBJ1-2; lacking DNA, the TRBD1 call made by TCRdb goes unchecked. CDR3 length: 15 residues. Germline V gene sequence: CDR1 MNHNS, CDR2 SASEGT. The CDR3 sequence is CASIPSGGRNYGYTF.

The chain is built from TRBV24-1 and TRBJ2-1. Germline CDR1 is KGHDR and CDR2 is SFDVKD. The CDR3 is 12 residues long. The CDR3 loop is CATSDSNNEQFF.

J is TRBJ1-1 and V is TRBV18; with no DNA, the TCRdb D assignment of TRBD1 cannot be verified. The CDR3 has 14 residues. Germline V CDR1 and CDR2: KGHSH, LQKENI. The chain's CDR3 is CASSPDRGITEAFF.

The chain employs TRBV3-1 and TRBJ2-4; TCRdb names TRBD1, which stays unverified in the absence of DNA. Germline values: CDR1 LGHDT, CDR2 YNNKEL (reference sequence). The CDR3 extends over 18 amino acids. The CDR3 spells CASSQEDRRGTGKNIQYF.

The rearrangement uses TRBV19 and TRBJ1-4; TCRdb names TRBD1, which stays unverified in the absence of DNA. This CDR3 is 15 amino acids long. Germline values: CDR1 LNHDA, CDR2 SQIVND (reference sequence). The CDR3 sequence: CASSNNRGTSEKLFF.

The V and J genes are TRBV5-6 and TRBJ2-1. Germline V gives CDR1 SGHDT, CDR2 YYEEEE. This CDR3 has 12 residues. CDR3 region: CASSRTSNEQFF.

The CDR3 loop is CASSLLVSQGQDTQYF. The J gene is TRBJ2-3, the V gene TRBV5-1; TCRdb names TRBD1, which stays unverified in the absence of DNA. CDR3 length: 16 amino acids. In germline, CDR1 is SGHRS, CDR2 YFSETQ. The variable domain in full, with the rest retrieved from reference TRBV5-1 and TRBJ2-3, is KAGVTQTPRYLIKTRGQQVTLSCSPISGHRSVSWYQQTPGQGLQFLFEYFSETQRNKGNFPGRFSGRQFSNSRSEMNVSTLELGDSALYLCASSLLVSQGQDTQYFGPGTRLTVL.

The chain combines TRBV6-5 with TRBJ1-2; TCRdb's D gene call, TRBD1, goes unchecked for lack of DNA. This CDR3 spans 15 amino acids. Germline-derived CDR1 and CDR2 are MNHEY and SVGAGI. CDR3 region: CASSYPGASRYGYTF.

This chain uses TRBV12-3 or TRBV12-4 with TRBJ2-2; TCRdb's assignment of TRBD1 cannot be checked, as there is no DNA. The CDR3 consists of 15 residues. The chain's CDR3 is CASSHRTRGAGELFF.

V gene TRBV18 combines with J gene TRBJ1-5; TCRdb reports TRBD1, a call that lacks DNA to check it against. The germline V gene encodes CDR1 KGHSH and CDR2 LQKENI. The CDR3 loop spans 14 amino acids. The CDR3 loop is CASSPRTGQQPQHF. Combining the CDR3 with reference TRBV18 and TRBJ1-5 gives the whole variable domain NAGVMQNPRHLVRRRGQEARLRCSPMKGHSHVYWYRQLPEEGLKFMVYLQKENIIDESGMPKERFSAEFPKEGPSILRIQQVVRGDSAAYFCASSPRTGQQPQHFGDGTRLSIL.